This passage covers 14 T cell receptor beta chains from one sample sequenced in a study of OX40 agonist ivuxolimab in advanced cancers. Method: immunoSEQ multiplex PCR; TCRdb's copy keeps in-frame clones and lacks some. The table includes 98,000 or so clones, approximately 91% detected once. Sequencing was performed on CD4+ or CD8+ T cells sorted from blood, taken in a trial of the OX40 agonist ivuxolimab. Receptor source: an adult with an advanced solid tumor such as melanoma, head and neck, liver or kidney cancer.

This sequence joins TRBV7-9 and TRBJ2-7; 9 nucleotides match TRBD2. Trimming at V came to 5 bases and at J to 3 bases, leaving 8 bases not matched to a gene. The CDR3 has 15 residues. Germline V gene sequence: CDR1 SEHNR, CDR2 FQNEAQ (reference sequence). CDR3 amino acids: CASSPGATSGYEQYV. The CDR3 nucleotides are TGTGCCAGCAGCCCCGGGGCGACTAGCGGCTACGAGCAGTACGTC.

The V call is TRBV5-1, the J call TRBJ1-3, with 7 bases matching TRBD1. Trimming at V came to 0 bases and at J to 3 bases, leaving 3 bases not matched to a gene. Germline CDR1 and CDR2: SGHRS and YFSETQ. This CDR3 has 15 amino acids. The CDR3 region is CASSLGQGVGNTIYF. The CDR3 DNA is TGCGCCAGCAGCTTGGGACAGGGTGTTGGAAACACCATATATTTT.

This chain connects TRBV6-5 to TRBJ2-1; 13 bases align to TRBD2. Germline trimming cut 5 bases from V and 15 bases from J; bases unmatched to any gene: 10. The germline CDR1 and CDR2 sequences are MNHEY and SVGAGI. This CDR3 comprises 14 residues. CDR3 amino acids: CASSQGLAGPRLFF. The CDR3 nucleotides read TGTGCCAGCAGTCAGGGACTAGCGGGACCGAGGCTGTTCTTC.

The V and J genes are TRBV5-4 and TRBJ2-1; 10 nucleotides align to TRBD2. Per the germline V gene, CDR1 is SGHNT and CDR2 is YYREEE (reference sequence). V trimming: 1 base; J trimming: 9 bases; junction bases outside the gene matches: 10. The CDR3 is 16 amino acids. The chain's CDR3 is CASSLPLAGMGGEQFF. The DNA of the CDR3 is TGTGCCAGCAGCTTGCCACTAGCGGGAATGGGGGGTGAGCAGTTCTTC.

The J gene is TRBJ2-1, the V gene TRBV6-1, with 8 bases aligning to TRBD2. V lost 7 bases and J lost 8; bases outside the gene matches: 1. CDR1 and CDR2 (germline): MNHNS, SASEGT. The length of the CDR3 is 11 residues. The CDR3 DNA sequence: TGTGCCAGCACCGGGGGGGATGAGCAGTTCTTC. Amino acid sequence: CASTGGDEQFF.

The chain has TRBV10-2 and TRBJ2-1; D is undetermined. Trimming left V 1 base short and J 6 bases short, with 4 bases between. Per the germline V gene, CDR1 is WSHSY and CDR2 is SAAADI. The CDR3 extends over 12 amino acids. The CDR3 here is CASSEWANEQFF. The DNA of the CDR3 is TGCGCCAGCAGTGAGTGGGCCAATGAGCAGTTCTTC.

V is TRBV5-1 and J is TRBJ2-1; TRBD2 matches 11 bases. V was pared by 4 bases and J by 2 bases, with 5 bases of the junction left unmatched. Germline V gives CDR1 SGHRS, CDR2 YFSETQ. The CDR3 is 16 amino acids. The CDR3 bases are TGCGCCAGCAGCAAGGGACTAGCGGTTACCTACAATGAGCAGTTCTTC. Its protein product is CASSKGLAVTYNEQFF. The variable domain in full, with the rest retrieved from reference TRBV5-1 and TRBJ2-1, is KAGVTQTPRYLIKTRGQQVTLSCSPISGHRSVSWYQQTPGQGLQFLFEYFSETQRNKGNFPGRFSGRQFSNSRSEMNVSTLELGDSALYLCASSKGLAVTYNEQFFGPGTRLTVL.

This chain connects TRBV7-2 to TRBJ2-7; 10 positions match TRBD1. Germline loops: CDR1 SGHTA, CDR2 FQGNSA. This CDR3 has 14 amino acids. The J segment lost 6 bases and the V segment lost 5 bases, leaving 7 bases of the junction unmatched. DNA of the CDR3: TGTGCCAGCAGCCGGGACAGGGGCACGGGCGAGCAGTACTTC. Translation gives CASSRDRGTGEQYF.

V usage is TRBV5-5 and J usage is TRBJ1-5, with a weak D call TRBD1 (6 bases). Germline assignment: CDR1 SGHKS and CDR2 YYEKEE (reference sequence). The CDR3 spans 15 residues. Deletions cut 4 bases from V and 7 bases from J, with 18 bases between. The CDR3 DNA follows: TGTGCCAGCAGCCCCGGGACAAGTATCGGACAGCCCCAGCATTTT. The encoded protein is CASSPGTSIGQPQHF.

CDR3 sequence (DNA): TGTGCCAGCAGTTTAGGGACTAACTATGGCTACACCTTC. The encoded protein is CASSLGTNYGYTF. V usage is TRBV28 and J usage is TRBJ1-2; unclear D gene. CDR3 length: 13 residues. Trimming cost V 2 bases and J 0 bases, with 4 bases left between them. Germline lookup yields CDR1 MDHEN and CDR2 SYDVKM.

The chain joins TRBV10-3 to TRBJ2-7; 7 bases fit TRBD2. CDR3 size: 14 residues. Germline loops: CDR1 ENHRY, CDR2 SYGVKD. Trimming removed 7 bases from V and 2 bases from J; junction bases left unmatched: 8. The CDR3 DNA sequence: TGTGCCATCATCCGACTAGCACGTCCCTACGAGCAGTACGTC. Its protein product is CAIIRLARPYEQYV.

Here the CDR3 DNA reads TGCGCCAGCAGCCGGTCCTTTTTGGTACAAAACTATGGCTACACCTTC. It encodes CASSRSFLVQNYGYTF. This chain joins TRBV4-1 and TRBJ1-2; D not resolved. V was trimmed by 4 bases and J by 2 bases, leaving 17 bases between them. CDR1 and CDR2 (germline): MGHRA, YSYEKL. The length of the CDR3 is 16 residues.

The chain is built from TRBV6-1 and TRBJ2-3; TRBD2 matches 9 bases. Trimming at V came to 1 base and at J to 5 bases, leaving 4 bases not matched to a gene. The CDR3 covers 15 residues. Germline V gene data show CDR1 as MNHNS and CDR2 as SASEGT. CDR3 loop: CASSEVIAGEDTQYF. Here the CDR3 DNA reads TGTGCCAGCAGTGAAGTGATAGCGGGAGAAGATACGCAGTATTTT.

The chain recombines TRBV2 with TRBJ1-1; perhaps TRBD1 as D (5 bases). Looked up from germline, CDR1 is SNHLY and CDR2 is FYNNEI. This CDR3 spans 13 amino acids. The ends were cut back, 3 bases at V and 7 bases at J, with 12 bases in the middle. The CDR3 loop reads CASSDRGVVEAFF. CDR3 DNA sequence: TGTGCCAGCAGTGACCGGGGGGTAGTTGAAGCTTTCTTT.